The sequence of this T cell receptor (beta chain) was determined in a study of blood T cell repertoires in COVID-19. Study-wide background: COVID-19 samples, acute and convalescent, were from the United States, Italy and Spain. PBMCs, B-cell-depleted T cells, or T cells provided the cDNA or gDNA that made up the material.

The CDR3 sequence is 17 residues long. V trimming: 5 bases; J trimming: 5 bases; junction bases outside the gene matches: 10. Germline V gene data show CDR1 as SGHVS and CDR2 as FQNEAQ. Original data processing: Estimated nucleated cell counts came from reference gene primer amplification. Sequencing was performed with immunoSEQ multiplex PCR; in TCRdb, only in-frame clones are kept and a portion is missing. V, J and clone size are those of that table, while D and trimming were read from the DNA. This sample yields approximately 240,000 clones, of which around 82% are seen a single time; 4% to 6% belongs to the top ten.

The sequencing input was peripheral blood. This rearrangement joins TRBV7-8 to TRBJ2-7; 15 bases align to TRBD2. This TCR was recovered from a woman older than 75 with active or convalescent COVID-19. CDR3 nucleotides: TGTGCCAGCAGCCGCACGCGGACTAGCGGGAGGGACCACGAGCAGTACTTC. It is translated as CASSRTRTSGRDHEQYF. Full variable domain (remainder filled in from reference TRBV7-8 and TRBJ2-7): GAGVSQSPRYKVAKRGQDVALRCDPISGHVSLFWYQQALGQGPEFLTYFQNEAQLDKSGLPSDRFFAERPEGSVSTLKIQRTQQEDSAVYLCASSRTRTSGRDHEQYFGPGTRLTVT.